Below, 29 T cell receptor beta chains from the same sample are listed, as sequenced in a study of PD-1 blockade in classical Hodgkin lymphoma. Libraries were prepared by immunoSEQ multiplex PCR; TCRdb keeps only in-frame clonotypes and omits some of them. The data show about 5,900 clones, with roughly 86% seen just once and 45% held by the top ten. Patients all relapsed after autologous stem cell transplantation, and there was variation in brentuximab vedotin exposure. Sequencing was performed on peripheral blood mononuclear cells (PBMCs), taken before the second cycle of nivolumab. The receptors originated from a human donor with classical Hodgkin lymphoma.

The chain couples TRBV5-1 to TRBJ2-4; D is unclear. The germline gives CDR1 SGHRS, CDR2 YFSETQ. Trimming removed 1 base at V and 0 bases at J, with 8 bases between. The CDR3 runs to 15 residues. The CDR3 DNA sequence: TGCGCCAGCAGCTTGTCTAGGGTAGCCAAAAACATTCAGTACTTC. This translates into CASSLSRVAKNIQYF.

The chain's CDR3 is CASSFPRGLGANVLTF. In DNA form, the CDR3 reads TGCGCCAGCAGCTTTCCCAGGGGGCTGGGGGCCAACGTCCTGACTTTC. The genes are TRBV5-1 and TRBJ2-6, with 8 positions matching TRBD1. This CDR3 contains 16 residues. V shed 2 bases and J 4 bases; nucleotides not matched to a gene: 5. Per germline, CDR1 SGHRS and CDR2 YFSETQ.

V is TRBV7-9 and J is TRBJ2-2, with D possibly matching TRBD1 (5 bases). CDR1 is SEHNR, CDR2 FQNEAQ, per germline (reference sequence). CDR3 length equals 14 residues. V lost 5 bases and J lost 1, with 8 bases in between. CDR3 loop: CASSAGQNTGELFF. The DNA for the CDR3 is TGTGCCAGCAGCGCCGGACAGAACACCGGGGAGCTGTTTTTT.

This chain joins TRBV5-1 and TRBJ1-6; 7 nucleotides agree with TRBD1. With V trimmed by 3 bases and J by 7 bases, 7 bases remained unmatched. Germline lookup yields CDR1 SGHRS and CDR2 YFSETQ. The CDR3 totals 15 residues. CDR3 sequence (DNA): TGCGCCAGCAGCTCCTCTGGGACAGCGAATTCACCCCTCCACTTT. Translating gives CASSSSGTANSPLHF.

The chain employs TRBV6-1 and TRBJ2-7; 7 bases align to TRBD2. The CDR3 has 14 residues. In germline, CDR1 is MNHNS, CDR2 SASEGT. J was trimmed by 7 bases and V by 7 bases; bases with no gene match: 13. CDR3 nucleotide sequence: TGTGCCAGCACCGTATCCGGGGGGTCAAAAGAGCAGTACGTC. As protein: CASTVSGGSKEQYV.

The chain employs TRBV11-2 and TRBJ2-3; D unclear. Germline loops: CDR1 SGHAT, CDR2 FQNNGV. The length of the CDR3 is 14 residues. Trimming removed 0 bases from V and 6 bases from J, with 10 bases in between. The CDR3 loop is CASSLDREVDTQYF. CDR3 bases: TGTGCCAGCAGCTTAGATCGTGAGGTGGATACGCAGTATTTT.

The V call is TRBV27, the J call TRBJ2-3, with unresolved D. V was pared by 5 bases and J by 6 bases, with 6 bases between. The CDR3 has 11 amino acids. Germline V CDR1 and CDR2: MNHEY, SMNVEV (reference sequence). The CDR3 spells CASSHMDTQYF. In DNA, the CDR3 is TGTGCCAGCAGTCACATGGATACGCAGTATTTT.

The rearrangement links TRBV6-6 to TRBJ2-5; 8 nucleotides line up with TRBD2. CDR1 is MNHNY and CDR2 is SVGAGI in the germline V gene (reference sequence). V lost 7 bases, J lost 4 bases, and 14 bases stayed unmatched. The CDR3 sequence is 16 residues long. The CDR3 region has the DNA TGTGCCAGCACGGGGGCGGGAGCGGGGGTTCGAGAGACCCAGTACTTC. Translated: CASTGAGAGVRETQYF.

CDR3 nucleotides: TGTGCCAGCAGACACGGAGATACGCAGTATTTT. Encoded protein: CASRHGDTQYF. V is TRBV6-5 and J is TRBJ2-3; D is unresolved. This CDR3 region has 11 residues. Deletions cut 6 bases from V and 5 bases from J, with 6 bases between. Per germline, CDR1 MNHEY and CDR2 SVGAGI.

The chain uses TRBV7-2 and TRBJ1-6; no reliable D call. Germline V gene lookup returns CDR1 SGHTA and CDR2 FQGNSA. This CDR3 has 12 residues. V was cut by 3 bases and J by 3 bases, with 0 bases left in between. DNA for the CDR3: TGTGCCAGCAGCTTCTATAATTCACCCCTCCACTTT. The encoded protein is CASSFYNSPLHF.

This clone came up a few times. The rearrangement links TRBV4-2 to TRBJ1-3; the D gene is possibly TRBD1 (6 bases). The CDR3 totals 17 residues. Germline V lookup: CDR1 LGHNA, CDR2 YNFKEQ. The ends were cut back, 0 bases at V and 2 bases at J, with 14 bases in the middle. In DNA, the CDR3 is TGTGCCAGCAGCCAAGAAAAGGGCAGGGGTGCTGGAAACACCATATATTTT. Translated: CASSQEKGRGAGNTIYF.

The chain carries TRBV15 and TRBJ1-3, with unresolved D. This CDR3 spans 13 amino acids. Germline V gene lookup returns CDR1 LNHNV and CDR2 YYDKDF (reference sequence). The V gene lost 6 bases and the J gene lost 3 bases, with 9 bases spanning the gap. The CDR3 DNA reads TGTGCCACCAGGGTACCGAATGGAAACACCATATATTTT. Its translation: CATRVPNGNTIYF. The complete variable domain, with remaining parts taken from reference TRBV15 and TRBJ1-3, reads DAMVIQNPRYQVTQFGKPVTLSCSQTLNHNVMYWYQQKSSQAPKLLFHYYDKDFNNEADTPDNFQSRRPNTSFCFLDIRSPGLGDTAMYLCATRVPNGNTIYFGEGSWLTVV.

This chain links TRBV5-1 with TRBJ2-5; 11 bases match TRBD2. The CDR3 has 19 residues. Germline V CDR1 and CDR2: SGHRS, YFSETQ. With V trimmed by 2 bases and J by 1 base, 13 bases remained unmatched. As DNA, the CDR3 is TGCGCCAGCAGCTTAAATACTCGACTAGCGGGGTTTCCCCAAGAGACCCAGTACTTC. Translated: CASSLNTRLAGFPQETQYF.

This clone was seen more than once but under ten times. The V and J genes are TRBV19 and TRBJ1-5; tentative D call: TRBD1 (5 bases). CDR3 size: 19 residues. Per the germline V gene, CDR1 is LNHDA and CDR2 is SQIVND (reference sequence). Trimming left V 0 bases short and J 0 bases short, with 18 bases between. CDR3 sequence (DNA): TGTGCCAGTAGTATAGACCCGGGACCCCTCGGGGTTAGCAATCAGCCCCAGCATTTT. It yields the protein CASSIDPGPLGVSNQPQHF. The full variable domain, with the rest looked up from reference TRBV19 and TRBJ1-5, is DGGITQSPKYLFRKEGQNVTLSCEQNLNHDAMYWYRQDPGQGLRLIYYSQIVNDFQKGDIAEGYSVSREKKESFPLTVTSAQKNPTAFYLCASSIDPGPLGVSNQPQHFGDGTRLSIL.

The chain uses TRBV4-1 and TRBJ1-2, with a possible D match to TRBD1 (6 bases). Trimming removed 0 bases from V and 3 bases from J, with 11 bases in between. Germline V gene data show CDR1 as MGHRA and CDR2 as YSYEKL. The CDR3 covers 15 residues. The CDR3 sequence: CASSQDPRGDYGYTF. The CDR3 DNA reads TGCGCCAGCAGCCAAGACCCAAGGGGGGACTATGGCTACACCTTC.

This rearrangement joins TRBV4-1 to TRBJ1-2; no clear D gene. V shed 4 bases and J shed 5 bases, with 20 bases lying between them. Germline V lookup: CDR1 MGHRA, CDR2 YSYEKL. The CDR3 spans 16 residues. CDR3 nucleotide sequence: TGCGCCAGCAGCCGGCCCTTCGGACGGTGGTGGTATGGCTACACCTTC. This translates into CASSRPFGRWWYGYTF.

The chain couples TRBV6-5 to TRBJ1-2; D perhaps matches TRBD1 (5 bases). Germline CDR1 MNHEY, CDR2 SVGAGI. The CDR3 runs 13 residues. The ends were cut back, 7 bases at V and 5 bases at J, with 14 bases in the middle. The CDR3 region is CASTRFAGYGYTF. The CDR3 DNA reads as TGTGCCAGCACCCGTTTTGCAGGGTATGGCTACACCTTC.

This chain joins TRBV5-1 and TRBJ1-1; D is possibly TRBD1 (6 bases). The CDR3 contains 16 residues. Germline assignment: CDR1 SGHRS and CDR2 YFSETQ. With 3 bases removed from V and 0 bases from J, the gap between germline ends came to 15 bases. CDR3 residues: CASSSDGGRVNTEAFF. The CDR3 bases are TGCGCCAGCAGCTCCGATGGGGGGCGCGTGAACACTGAAGCTTTCTTT.

The rearrangement joins TRBV25-1 to TRBJ1-4; 9 bases map to TRBD1. The CDR3 runs 14 residues. Germline-derived CDR1 and CDR2 are MGHDK and SYGVNS. With 6 bases clipped from V and 3 bases from J, the junction kept 2 bases outside the gene matches. The CDR3 loop is CASRRQGANEKLFF. The CDR3 DNA sequence: TGTGCCAGCAGGAGACAGGGGGCTAATGAAAAACTGTTTTTT.

The chain employs TRBV2 and TRBJ2-3; possibly TRBD1 for D (5 bases). Germline V gene data show CDR1 as SNHLY and CDR2 as FYNNEI. The CDR3 has 14 amino acids. Between the trimmed V and J ends, which lost 6 bases and 1 base, there was a span of 11 bases. The CDR3 reads CASRLTARTDTQYF. CDR3 nucleotide sequence: TGTGCCAGCAGACTGACAGCTCGCACAGATACGCAGTATTTT. Filled out from reference TRBV2 and TRBJ2-3, the complete variable domain reads EPEVTQTPSHQVTQMGQEVILRCVPISNHLYFYWYRQILGQKVEFLVSFYNNEISEKSEIFDDQFSVERPDGSNFTLKIRSTKLEDSAMYFCASRLTARTDTQYFGPGTRLTVL.

V gene TRBV4-1 combines with J gene TRBJ1-1; D uncertain. V lost 1 base and J 3 bases, leaving 12 bases between the germline ends. The CDR3 length is 15 residues. Germline CDR1 MGHRA, CDR2 YSYEKL. CDR3 amino acids: CASSQGRLRDTEAFF. CDR3 nucleotide sequence: TGCGCCAGCAGCCAAGGTCGGCTGCGGGACACTGAAGCTTTCTTT.

The chain carries TRBV7-2 and TRBJ1-4, with 7 nucleotides matching TRBD1. V was clipped by 6 bases and J by 2 bases; unmatched bases: 12. This CDR3 has 17 amino acids. The germline gives CDR1 SGHTA, CDR2 FQGNSA. CDR3 amino acids: CASRYEPGQETNEKLFF. CDR3 nucleotides: TGTGCCAGCAGATATGAGCCAGGACAGGAGACTAATGAAAAACTGTTTTTT.

In this sample, this clone turned up a few times. This chain connects TRBV4-1 to TRBJ1-1; D is ambiguous. The length of the CDR3 is 14 residues. Germline V gene lookup returns CDR1 MGHRA and CDR2 YSYEKL. V was cut by 2 bases and J by 4 bases, with 11 bases left in between. CDR3 nucleotides: TGCGCCAGCAGCCAACCCGTATTGGGCACTGAAGCTTTCTTT. Protein: CASSQPVLGTEAFF.

The chain has TRBV5-1 and TRBJ1-1; D is unclear. The CDR3 contains 14 residues. The germline V gene has CDR1 SGHRS and CDR2 YFSETQ. Trimming took off 2 bases at V and 1 base at J, with 9 bases between the two ends. The CDR3 DNA reads TGCGCCAGCAGCTTCCCAGCTCCGAACACTGAAGCTTTCTTT. It specifies CASSFPAPNTEAFF.

The chain carries TRBV7-9 and TRBJ2-5, with D possibly matching TRBD1 (6 bases). Germline V lookup: CDR1 SEHNR, CDR2 FQNEAQ (reference sequence). CDR3 size: 15 residues. The ends were cut back, 1 base at V and 3 bases at J, with 12 bases in the middle. CDR3 residues: CASSLGFRGEETQYF. The CDR3 bases are TGTGCCAGCAGCTTAGGGTTCAGGGGCGAAGAGACCCAGTACTTC.

This sequence joins TRBV6-5 and TRBJ2-1; the D is unclear. The CDR3 runs to 16 residues. The V end was cut by 0 bases, the J end by 5 bases, with 14 bases between. Germline CDR1 is MNHEY and CDR2 is SVGAGI. CDR3 DNA sequence: TGTGCCAGCAGTTACTCGATAAACATCGCCAACAATGAGCAGTTCTTC. Amino acids: CASSYSINIANNEQFF.

The chain links TRBV27 to TRBJ2-5; D could derive from TRBD1 or TRBD2 (6 bases each). Per germline, CDR1 MNHEY and CDR2 SMNVEV (reference sequence). The CDR3 is made up of 15 amino acids. The V and J ends lost 6 bases and 5 bases respectively, with 19 bases between them. In DNA, the CDR3 is TGTGCCAGCAGCCTCCCGGGGCAGGGGAGGGAGACCCAGTACTTC. Its translation is CASSLPGQGRETQYF.

This sequence joins TRBV10-3 and TRBJ2-2; perhaps D is TRBD1 or TRBD2 (6 bases each). With 4 bases removed from V and 7 bases from J, the gap between germline ends came to 22 bases. Germline V gene lookup returns CDR1 ENHRY and CDR2 SYGVKD. This CDR3 comprises 17 residues. The CDR3 sequence: CAISGQWGARTGGELFF. In DNA form, the CDR3 reads TGTGCCATCAGTGGACAATGGGGGGCAAGGACGGGCGGGGAGCTGTTTTTT.

CDR3 protein: CASSPGTGHQPQHF. In DNA form, the CDR3 reads TGTGCCAGCTCACCAGGGACAGGGCATCAGCCCCAGCATTTT. V is TRBV18 and J is TRBJ1-5, with 9 bases lining up with TRBD1. This CDR3 has 14 residues. The V gene's germline CDR1 is KGHSH and CDR2 LQKENI. V dropped 2 bases and J dropped 5; count of bases not matched to a gene: 1.